The 25 T cell receptor beta chains below all came from one sample that was sequenced in a study of blood T cell repertoires in COVID-19. TCRdb keeps only in-frame clones here, not all; method: immunoSEQ multiplex PCR. The table lists roughly 260,000 clones, around nine tenths of them singletons. The sample taken for sequencing was PBMCs or T cells enriched from blood (not recorded which). These receptor sequences come from a woman aged 18-30 years who had recovered from COVID-19.

V usage is TRBV5-4 and J usage is TRBJ2-2, with TRBD1 as a possible D gene (6 bases). From germline, CDR1 is SGHNT and CDR2 YYREEE (reference sequence). This CDR3 has 16 amino acids. With 0 bases removed from V and 3 bases from J, the gap between germline ends came to 12 bases. The CDR3 DNA follows: TGTGCCAGCAGCTTGGCTTCAGGGGCTGACACCGGGGAGCTGTTTTTT. It translates to CASSLASGADTGELFF.

The chain recombines TRBV28 with TRBJ1-2; 8 bases are a match to TRBD1. Germline CDR1 is MDHEN and CDR2 is SYDVKM. This CDR3 spans 14 amino acids. J was trimmed by 4 bases and V by 2 bases; bases with no gene match: 3. As DNA, the CDR3 is TGTGCCAGCAGTTTAAGGACAGGGTTCTATGGCTACACCTTC. Its protein product is CASSLRTGFYGYTF.

The chain employs TRBV7-6 and TRBJ1-3; D unresolved. Trimming pared 1 base from V and 4 bases from J, leaving 11 bases between. The CDR3 runs to 15 residues. CDR1 and CDR2 (germline): SGHVS, FNYEAQ. The DNA of the CDR3 is TGTGCCAGCAGCTTAGGTTTGGGCTCCGGAAACACCATATATTTT. Its protein is CASSLGLGSGNTIYF. Variable domain in full (rest from reference TRBV7-6 and TRBJ1-3): GAGVSQSPRYKVTKRGQDVALRCDPISGHVSLYWYRQALGQGPEFLTYFNYEAQQDKSGLPNDRFSAERPEGSISTLTIQRTEQRDSAMYRCASSLGLGSGNTIYFGEGSWLTVV.

This sequence joins TRBV13 and TRBJ2-1; D is unclear. The germline CDR1 and CDR2 sequences are PRHDT and FYEKMQ (reference sequence). The CDR3 totals 15 residues. The V end was cut by 0 bases, the J end by 6 bases, with 12 bases between. This CDR3 reads CASSLGRSHLNEQFF. In DNA form, the CDR3 reads TGTGCCAGCAGCTTAGGTCGGAGCCACCTCAATGAGCAGTTCTTC.

CDR3 coding DNA: TGTGCCAGCAGTGCGGGACTAGCTTTCGACGAGCAGTACTTC. This codes for CASSAGLAFDEQYF. The chain carries TRBV28 and TRBJ2-7; TRBD2 agrees at 9 bases. Looked up from germline, CDR1 is MDHEN and CDR2 is SYDVKM. V shed 5 bases and J 5 bases; nucleotides not matched to a gene: 7. The CDR3 has 14 residues. Drawing the rest from reference TRBV28 and TRBJ2-7, the complete variable domain is DVKVTQSSRYLVKRTGEKVFLECVQDMDHENMFWYRQDPGLGLRLIYFSYDVKMKEKGDIPEGYSVSREKKERFSLILESASTNQTSMYLCASSAGLAFDEQYFGPGTRLTVT.

The rearrangement links TRBV5-1 to TRBJ2-1; D unclear. The CDR3 extends over 14 amino acids. Germline V lookup: CDR1 SGHRS, CDR2 YFSETQ. Trimming removed 0 bases at V and 6 bases at J, with 10 bases between. This CDR3 is CASSLGPASNEQFF. The CDR3 coding sequence is TGCGCCAGCAGCTTGGGTCCTGCTAGCAATGAGCAGTTCTTC.

This clone was detected only once. The V and J genes are TRBV12-3 or TRBV12-4 and TRBJ2-2, with D uncertain. The CDR3 runs 11 residues. Between the trimmed V and J ends, which lost 4 bases and 8 bases, there was a span of 5 bases. The DNA of the CDR3 is TGTGCCAGCAGTTCTAAGGGGGAGCTGTTTTTT. Residues: CASSSKGELFF.

This chain joins TRBV4-2 and TRBJ1-2; 9 positions match TRBD1. V lost 0 bases to trimming and J lost 4 bases; unmatched junction nucleotides: 6. Germline lookup yields CDR1 LGHNA and CDR2 YNFKEQ. The CDR3 extends over 16 amino acids. CDR3 sequence (DNA): TGTGCCAGCAGCCAAGAGTGGACAGGGGTCGGCTATGGCTACACCTTC. Its translation: CASSQEWTGVGYGYTF.

The chain has TRBV5-6 and TRBJ1-1, with TRBD1 identical over 8 bases. The germline CDR1 and CDR2 sequences are SGHDT and YYEEEE. Trimming at V came to 0 bases and at J to 1 base, leaving 2 bases not matched to a gene. This CDR3 has 15 amino acids. CDR3 loop: CASSLVGQGNTEAFF. CDR3 nucleotides: TGTGCCAGCAGCTTGGTTGGACAGGGGAACACTGAAGCTTTCTTT.

CDR3 nucleotide sequence: TGCGCCAGCAGCCATCCCCTGGGAGTTGAAGCTTTCTTT. Translated, it gives CASSHPLGVEAFF. The chain is built from TRBV4-1 and TRBJ1-1; D uncertain. The CDR3 contains 13 residues. CDR1 is MGHRA, CDR2 YSYEKL, per germline. Deletions cut 3 bases from V and 7 bases from J, with 12 bases between.

The genes are TRBV28 and TRBJ2-7; 11 positions match TRBD1. The CDR3 runs 17 residues. The junction had 15 bases not matched to a gene; V was cut back by 10 bases and J by 1 base. Germline values: CDR1 MDHEN, CDR2 SYDVKM. The CDR3 DNA is TGTGCCATCGACCCTAGTGCGGGGACAGGGGGATCCTACGAGCAGTACTTC. Amino acids: CAIDPSAGTGGSYEQYF.

The chain recombines TRBV4-1 with TRBJ1-6, with D hard to call. The CDR3 is 15 amino acids. V dropped 1 base and J dropped 4 bases, with 8 bases sitting between them. Germline lookup yields CDR1 MGHRA and CDR2 YSYEKL. The CDR3 spells CASSQGGLYNSPLHF. CDR3 bases: TGCGCCAGCAGCCAAGGTGGACTATATAATTCACCCCTCCACTTT.

The CDR3 DNA sequence: TGTGCCATCAGTGAGGGACAGGGATCCTACAATGAGCAGTTCTTC. Translating it yields CAISEGQGSYNEQFF. V is TRBV10-3 and J is TRBJ2-1, with 8 bases identical to TRBD1. Trimming cost V 2 bases and J 1 base; bases outside gene matches: 1. The CDR3 totals 15 residues. Germline V CDR1 and CDR2: ENHRY, SYGVKD.

CDR3 loop: CASSNGQGALSYF. The DNA for the CDR3 is TGTGCCAGCAGCAACGGACAGGGGGCGCTGAGCTACTTC. V usage is TRBV3-1 (or the pseudogene TRBV3-2) and J usage is TRBJ2-7, with 11 bases identical to TRBD1. Trimming cost V 5 bases and J 13 bases; bases outside gene matches: 10. Germline lookup yields CDR1 LGHDT and CDR2 YNNKEL (reference sequence). The CDR3 has 13 residues.

The chain is built from TRBV5-6 and TRBJ2-7; D is possibly TRBD1 (7 bases). Trimming pared 4 bases from V and 4 bases from J, leaving 15 bases between. CDR3 size: 14 residues. In germline, CDR1 is SGHDT, CDR2 YYEEEE. The CDR3 DNA reads as TGTGCCAGCAGCGGCTTTCAGGGGGGATACGAGCAGTACTTC. The encoded protein is CASSGFQGGYEQYF.

V usage is TRBV19 and J usage is TRBJ2-1; D is possibly TRBD2 (6 bases). Germline loops: CDR1 LNHDA, CDR2 SQIVND (reference sequence). Trimming left V 6 bases short and J 15 bases short, with 15 bases between. The length of the CDR3 is 11 residues. The DNA for the CDR3 is TGTGCCAGTAGGTCGGGACTCCGCGCGTTCTTC. As protein: CASRSGLRAFF.

This clone was detected only once. The CDR3 DNA sequence: TGCGCCAGCAGCCATCAGACGGGGGTGTCCTACGAGCAGTACTTC. Translating it yields CASSHQTGVSYEQYF. The V call is TRBV4-1, the J call TRBJ2-7, with D tentatively TRBD2 (6 bases). Germline assignment: CDR1 MGHRA and CDR2 YSYEKL. V lost 3 bases, J lost 1 base, and 13 bases lay in between. This CDR3 comprises 15 residues.

The CDR3 coding sequence is TGTGCCAGCAGTTTAGAGGGGGGGCAGGGCTACACCTTC. Protein sequence: CASSLEGGQGYTF. The V and J genes are TRBV12-3 or TRBV12-4 and TRBJ1-2, with D perhaps matching TRBD1 (6 bases). The CDR3 totals 13 residues. Trimming took 1 base from V and 8 from J, leaving 11 bases between them.

The rearrangement joins TRBV27 to TRBJ1-5, with TRBD1 matching 8 bases. Germline V gene lookup returns CDR1 MNHEY and CDR2 SMNVEV (reference sequence). This CDR3 spans 14 amino acids. The V segment lost 8 bases and the J segment 6 bases; nucleotides outside the gene matches: 9. Written as DNA, the CDR3 is TGTGCCAGCGGACAGGGACCCTTGGGTCAGCCCCAGCATTTT. This translates into CASGQGPLGQPQHF.

The CDR3 DNA sequence: TGTGCCAGCAGCGTAGATCTGGGTGAAGCGCGGGGGCAGTTCTTC. This sequence encodes CASSVDLGEARGQFF. This rearrangement joins TRBV9 to TRBJ2-1, with D possibly being TRBD2 (6 bases). The CDR3 loop spans 15 amino acids. Germline values: CDR1 SGDLS, CDR2 YYNGEE. With 0 bases removed from V and 12 bases from J, the gap between germline ends came to 19 bases.

V is TRBV18 and J is TRBJ2-3, with D possibly TRBD2 on 6 matching bases. CDR3 length equals 13 residues. Trimming took 3 bases from V and 5 from J, leaving 9 bases between them. Germline values: CDR1 KGHSH, CDR2 LQKENI. The DNA of the CDR3 is TGTGCCAGCTCACCGGGAGGTGAAGATACGCAGTATTTT. Translated: CASSPGGEDTQYF.

The chain uses TRBV7-9 and TRBJ1-5; TRBD1 is a possible D gene (5 bases). Trimming removed 5 bases from V and 4 bases from J, with 15 bases in between. The CDR3 totals 15 residues. Germline V gene sequence: CDR1 SEHNR, CDR2 FQNEAQ (reference sequence). CDR3 in amino acids: CASSHAGVGNQPQHF. The CDR3 DNA reads TGTGCCAGCAGCCATGCGGGGGTTGGGAATCAGCCCCAGCATTTT.

DNA for the CDR3: TGTGCCAGCAGATCTCCCGCGGGACAGAGCTATGAAAAACTGTTTTTT. Protein: CASRSPAGQSYEKLFF. The chain links TRBV28 to TRBJ1-4, with 7 bases aligning to TRBD1. Germline trimming cut 6 bases from V and 6 bases from J; bases unmatched to any gene: 13. Germline V gene data show CDR1 as MDHEN and CDR2 as SYDVKM. This CDR3 comprises 16 residues.

The table lists this clone with a count of one. The chain is built from TRBV29-1 and TRBJ2-7, with D possibly being TRBD1 (6 bases). The ends were cut back, 5 bases at V and 2 bases at J, with 13 bases in the middle. The germline gives CDR1 SQVTM, CDR2 ANQGSEA. The CDR3 covers 13 residues. CDR3 DNA: TGCAGCGTTTGGACAGCCCGCCCCTACGAGCAGTACTTC. It yields the protein CSVWTARPYEQYF.

The chain combines TRBV11-2 with TRBJ2-5; the match to TRBD2 covers 8 bases. From germline, CDR1 is SGHAT and CDR2 FQNNGV. After removal of 7 bases from V and 3 bases from J, the junction contained 7 bases not matched to a gene. The CDR3 is 14 amino acids. The CDR3 is CASMRLTSEETQYF. CDR3 coding DNA: TGTGCCAGCATGCGCCTGACTAGCGAAGAGACCCAGTACTTC.